These 3 T cell receptor beta chains were sequenced from one sample in a study of cytomegalovirus exposure and HLA in healthy donors. With 60 Vbeta and 13 Jbeta primers, the PCR was carried out. Generated by immunoSEQ multiplex PCR, the TCRdb table keeps only in-frame clones and is missing some. The specimen's table records 60,000 or so clones. Sequenced sample: PBMCs. The receptors were gathered from a man in his fifties in good health and CMV-seropositive.

The rearrangement uses TRBV4-3 and TRBJ1-3; the D is unclear. V was shortened by 0 bases and J by 3 bases, with 12 bases between the two germline ends. CDR1 and CDR2 from the germline V gene are LGHNA and YSLEER. The CDR3 contains 16 residues. The CDR3: CASSQDREGGGNTIYF. CDR3 bases: TGCGCCAGCAGCCAAGATCGGGAAGGCGGTGGAAACACCATATATTTT.

V gene TRBV28 combines with J gene TRBJ2-7; the D gene is possibly TRBD1 (6 bases). Looked up from germline, CDR1 is MDHEN and CDR2 is SYDVKM. V was cut by 11 bases and J by 3 bases, with 14 bases left in between. The CDR3 runs 12 residues. In DNA form, the CDR3 reads TGTGCCCACATCCAGGGGAGCTACGAGCAGTACTTC. Translating gives CAHIQGSYEQYF. Full variable domain (remainder filled in from reference TRBV28 and TRBJ2-7): DVKVTQSSRYLVKRTGEKVFLECVQDMDHENMFWYRQDPGLGLRLIYFSYDVKMKEKGDIPEGYSVSREKKERFSLILESASTNQTSMYLCAHIQGSYEQYFGPGTRLTVT.

V and J are TRBV18 and TRBJ2-5; weak D call: TRBD2 (5 bases). The CDR3 has 14 amino acids. Germline-derived CDR1 and CDR2 are KGHSH and LQKENI. The V end lost 1 base, the J end lost 2 bases, and 8 bases lay between the germline ends. The CDR3 sequence is CASSPRRTQETQYF. In DNA form, the CDR3 reads TGTGCCAGCTCACCACGGAGGACGCAAGAGACCCAGTACTTC. Complete variable domain (other parts from reference TRBV18 and TRBJ2-5): NAGVMQNPRHLVRRRGQEARLRCSPMKGHSHVYWYRQLPEEGLKFMVYLQKENIIDESGMPKERFSAEFPKEGPSILRIQQVVRGDSAAYFCASSPRRTQETQYFGPGTRLLVL.